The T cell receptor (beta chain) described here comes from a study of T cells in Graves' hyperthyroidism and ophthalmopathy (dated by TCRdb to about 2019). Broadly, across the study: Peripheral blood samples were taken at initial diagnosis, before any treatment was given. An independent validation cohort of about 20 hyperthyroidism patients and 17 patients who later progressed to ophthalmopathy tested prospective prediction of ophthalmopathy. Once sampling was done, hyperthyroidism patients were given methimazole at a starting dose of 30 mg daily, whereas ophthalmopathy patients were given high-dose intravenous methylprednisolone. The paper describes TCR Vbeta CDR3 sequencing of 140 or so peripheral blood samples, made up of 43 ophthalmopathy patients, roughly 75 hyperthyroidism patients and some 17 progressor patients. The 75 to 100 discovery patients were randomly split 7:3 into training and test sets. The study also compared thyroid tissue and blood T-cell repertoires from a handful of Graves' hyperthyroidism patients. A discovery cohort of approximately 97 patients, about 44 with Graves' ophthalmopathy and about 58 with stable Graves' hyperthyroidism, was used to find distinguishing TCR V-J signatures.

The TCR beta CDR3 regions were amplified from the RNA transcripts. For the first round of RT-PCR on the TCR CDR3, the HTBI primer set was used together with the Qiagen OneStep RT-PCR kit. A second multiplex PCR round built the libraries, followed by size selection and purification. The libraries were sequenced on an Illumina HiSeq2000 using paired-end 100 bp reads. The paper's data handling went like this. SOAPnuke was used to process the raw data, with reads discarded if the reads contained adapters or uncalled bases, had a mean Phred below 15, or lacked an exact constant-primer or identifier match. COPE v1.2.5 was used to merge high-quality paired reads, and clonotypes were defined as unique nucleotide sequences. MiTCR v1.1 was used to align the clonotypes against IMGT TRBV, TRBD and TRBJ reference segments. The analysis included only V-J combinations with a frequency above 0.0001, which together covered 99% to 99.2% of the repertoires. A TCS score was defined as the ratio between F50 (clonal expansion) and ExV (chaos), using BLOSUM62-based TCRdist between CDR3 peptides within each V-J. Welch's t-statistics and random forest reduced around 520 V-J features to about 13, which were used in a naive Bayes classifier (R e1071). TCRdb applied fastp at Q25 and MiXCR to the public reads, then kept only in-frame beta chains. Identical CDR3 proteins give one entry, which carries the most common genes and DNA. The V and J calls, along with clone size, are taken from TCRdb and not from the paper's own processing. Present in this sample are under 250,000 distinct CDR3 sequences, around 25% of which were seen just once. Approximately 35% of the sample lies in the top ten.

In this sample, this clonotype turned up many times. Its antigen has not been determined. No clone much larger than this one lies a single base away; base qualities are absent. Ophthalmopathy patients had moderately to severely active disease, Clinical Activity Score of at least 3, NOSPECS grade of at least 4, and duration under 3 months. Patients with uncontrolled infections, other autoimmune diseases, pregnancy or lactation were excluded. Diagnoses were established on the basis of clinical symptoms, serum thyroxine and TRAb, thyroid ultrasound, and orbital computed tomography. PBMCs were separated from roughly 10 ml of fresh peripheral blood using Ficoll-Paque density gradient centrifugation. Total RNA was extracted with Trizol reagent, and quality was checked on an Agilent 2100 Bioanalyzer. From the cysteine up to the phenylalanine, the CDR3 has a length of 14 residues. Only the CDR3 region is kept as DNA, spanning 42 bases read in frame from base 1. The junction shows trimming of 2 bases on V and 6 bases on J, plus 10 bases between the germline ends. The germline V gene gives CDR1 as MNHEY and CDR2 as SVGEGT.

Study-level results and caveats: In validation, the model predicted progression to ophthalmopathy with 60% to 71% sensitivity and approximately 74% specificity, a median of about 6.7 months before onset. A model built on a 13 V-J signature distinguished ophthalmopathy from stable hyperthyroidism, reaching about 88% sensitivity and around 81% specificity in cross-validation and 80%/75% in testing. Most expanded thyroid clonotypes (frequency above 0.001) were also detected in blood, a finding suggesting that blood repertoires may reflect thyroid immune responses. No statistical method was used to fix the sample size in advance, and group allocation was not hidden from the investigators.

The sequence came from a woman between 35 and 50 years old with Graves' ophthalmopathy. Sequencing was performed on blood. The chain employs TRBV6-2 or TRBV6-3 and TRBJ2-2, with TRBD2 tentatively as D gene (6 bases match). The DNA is TGTGCCAGCAGTTACAGCGGGTGGGCCGGGGAGCTGTTTTTT. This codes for CASSYSGWAGELFF.